Described below is a single T cell receptor beta chain sequence and its context. The source of the sample is a study of tumor-infiltrating lymphocytes in primary liver carcinoma. Researchers generated TCR beta cDNA from approximately 500 ng of total RNA, relying on a constant-region primer. Generation of the TCR beta libraries relied on three nested multiplex PCR rounds using slightly modified ARM-PCR. Two initial PCR rounds of around 10 cycles each paired TRBV1-TRBV30 forward primers with a C-beta reverse primer. TCRdb called the multiplex PCR reads again in MiXCR, with one record for every CDR3 protein. The repertoire has 320,000 or so distinct CDR3 sequences, 65% of them found once; the top ten carry roughly 9%. The authors took blood RNA from unsorted whole blood and also extracted germline DNA. V was pared by 10 bases and J by 3 bases, with 21 bases of the junction left unmatched. Germline assignment: CDR1 SGHAT and CDR2 FQNNGV. The CDR3 spans 17 residues.

The rearrangement uses TRBV11-2 and TRBJ2-7; 7 bases fit TRBD1. The sequence was collected from a man in his forties with primary liver carcinoma and hepatitis B virus infection. The sequenced material came from peripheral blood. The CDR3, as DNA: TGTGCCATCAGTATTTACCGACAGGGAAAATTGGGCTACGAGCAGTACTTC. Its protein product is CAISIYRQGKLGYEQYF.